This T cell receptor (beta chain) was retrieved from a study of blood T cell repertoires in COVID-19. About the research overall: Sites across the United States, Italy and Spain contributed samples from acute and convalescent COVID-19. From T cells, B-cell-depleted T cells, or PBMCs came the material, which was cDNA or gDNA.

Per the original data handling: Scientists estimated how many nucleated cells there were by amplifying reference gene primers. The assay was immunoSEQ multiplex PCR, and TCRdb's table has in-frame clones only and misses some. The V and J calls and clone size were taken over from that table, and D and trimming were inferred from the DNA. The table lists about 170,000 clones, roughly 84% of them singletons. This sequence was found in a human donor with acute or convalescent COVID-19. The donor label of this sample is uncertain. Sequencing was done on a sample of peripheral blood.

This chain's CDR3 is CASSAGQGTGANVLTF. The CDR3 DNA reads as TGTGCCAGCAGCGCCGGACAGGGGACAGGGGCCAACGTCCTGACTTTC. The rearrangement links TRBV7-9 to TRBJ2-6; 9 bases match TRBD1. J was trimmed by 4 bases and V by 5 bases; bases with no gene match: 6. Germline V gene sequence: CDR1 SEHNR, CDR2 FQNEAQ (reference sequence). The CDR3 has 16 residues.